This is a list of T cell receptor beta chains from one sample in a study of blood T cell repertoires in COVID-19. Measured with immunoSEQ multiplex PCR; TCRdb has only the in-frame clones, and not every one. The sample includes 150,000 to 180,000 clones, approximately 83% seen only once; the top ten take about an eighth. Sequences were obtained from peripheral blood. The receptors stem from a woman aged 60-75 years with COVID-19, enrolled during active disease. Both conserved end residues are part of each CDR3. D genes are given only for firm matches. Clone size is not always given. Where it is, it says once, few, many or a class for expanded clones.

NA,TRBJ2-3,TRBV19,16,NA,TGTGCCAGTAGTATAGTACCCCCGGTCGCCGTAGATACGCAGTATTTT,CASSIVPPVAVDTQYF
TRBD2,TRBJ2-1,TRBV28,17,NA,TGTGCCAGCAGTTTACAGGCCGGGACTAGCGGGGGAGGTGAGCAGTTCTTC,CASSLQAGTSGGGEQFF
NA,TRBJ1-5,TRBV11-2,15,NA,TGTGCCAGCAGCTACTCCGGCGGGGAGCGCCAGCCCCAGCATTTT,CASSYSGGERQPQHF
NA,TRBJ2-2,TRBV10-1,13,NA,TGCGCCAGCAGCTTGACTAGAGGCGGGGAGCTGTTTTTT,CASSLTRGGELFF
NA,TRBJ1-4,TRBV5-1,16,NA,TGCGCCAGCAGTCCCGGGAGATATCCAACTAATGAAAAACTGTTTTTT,CASSPGRYPTNEKLFF
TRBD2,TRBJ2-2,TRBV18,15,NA,TGTGCCAGCTCAAGACTAGCGGAATCCACCGGGGAGCTGTTTTTT,CASSRLAESTGELFF
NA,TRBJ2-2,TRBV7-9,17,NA,TGTGCCAGCACCCCCCGGTACGGCAGGGGACCCACCGGGGAGCTGTTTTTT,CASTPRYGRGPTGELFF
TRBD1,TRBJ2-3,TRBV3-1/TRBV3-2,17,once,TGTGCCAGCAGCCGCGACGGGGGACAGGGTCTGACAGATACGCAGTATTTT,CASSRDGGQGLTDTQYF
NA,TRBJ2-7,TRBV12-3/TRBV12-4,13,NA,TGTGCCAGCAGTTGGGACTCGTCCTACGAGCAGTACTTC,CASSWDSSYEQYF
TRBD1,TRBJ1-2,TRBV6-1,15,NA,TGTGCCAGCAGTGACGCCGGGACAGGGTTGGATGGCTACACCTTC,CASSDAGTGLDGYTF
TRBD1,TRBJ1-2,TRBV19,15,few,TGTGCCAGTAGTTCCGGACAGGGGGCGCCGAATGGCTACACCTTC,CASSSGQGAPNGYTF
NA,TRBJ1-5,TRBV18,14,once,TGTGCCAGCTCCAGACAGGACAACTATCAGCCCCAGCATTTT,CASSRQDNYQPQHF
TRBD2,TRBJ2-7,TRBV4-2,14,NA,TGTGCCAGCAGCCAGGGCGGGAGCTCCTACGAGCAGTACTTC,CASSQGGSSYEQYF
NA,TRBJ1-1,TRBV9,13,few,TGTGCCAGCAGTCGTTATGGACAGTCTGAAGCTTTCTTT,CASSRYGQSEAFF
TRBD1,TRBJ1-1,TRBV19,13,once,TGTGCCACCGACAGGGGGCTGAACACTGAAGCTTTCTTT,CATDRGLNTEAFF
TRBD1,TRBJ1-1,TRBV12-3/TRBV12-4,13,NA,TGTGCCAGCAGGCCTGACAGGGCGCCTGAAGCTTTCTTT,CASRPDRAPEAFF
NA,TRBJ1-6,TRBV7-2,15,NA,TGTGCCAGCAGCTTAGGTTCCGGGGAAAATTCACCCCTCCACTTT,CASSLGSGENSPLHF
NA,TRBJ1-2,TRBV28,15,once,TGTGCCAGCAGTTTTCGGGGGATCGCAGACTATGGCTACACCTTC,CASSFRGIADYGYTF
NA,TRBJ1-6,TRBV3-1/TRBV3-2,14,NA,TGTGCCAGCAGCCCCGGGAACTATAATTCACCCCTCCACTTT,CASSPGNYNSPLHF
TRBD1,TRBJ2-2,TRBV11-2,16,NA,TGTGCCAGCAGCTCTTTGTCGGACAGGGTCACCGGGGAGCTGTTTTTT,CASSSLSDRVTGELFF
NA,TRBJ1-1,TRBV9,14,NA,TGTGCCAGCAGCGTAGTGCCAGAGAACACTGAAGCTTTCTTT,CASSVVPENTEAFF
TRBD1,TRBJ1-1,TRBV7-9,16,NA,TGTGCCAGCAGTTCCCAGGGGGGTACCCAGGGCACTGAAGCTTTCTTT,CASSSQGGTQGTEAFF
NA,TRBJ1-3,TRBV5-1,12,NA,TGCGCCAGCAGCCGCGGGGAGGGTGCCATATATTTT,CASSRGEGAIYF
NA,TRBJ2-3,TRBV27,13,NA,TGTGCCAGCACTCCGGCCGGGGGTGTAAGGCAGTATTTT,CASTPAGGVRQYF
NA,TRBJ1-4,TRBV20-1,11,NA,TGCAGTGCTTTCTTTAATGAAAAACTGTTTTTT,CSAFFNEKLFF
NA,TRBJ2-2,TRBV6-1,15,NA,TGTGCCAGCAGTGATGAGCGCCACGTATTAAGGGAGCTGTTTTTT,CASSDERHVLRELFF
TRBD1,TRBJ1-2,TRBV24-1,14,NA,TGTGCCACCAGTGGGGCAGGGGGCGACTATGGCTACACCTTC,CATSGAGGDYGYTF
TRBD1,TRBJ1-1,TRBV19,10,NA,TGTGCCAGTGGACAGGCAAAAGCTTTCTTT,CASGQAKAFF
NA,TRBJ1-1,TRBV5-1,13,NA,TGCGCCAGCAGCTTGGCGGCAGGGTTTGAAGCTTTCTTT,CASSLAAGFEAFF
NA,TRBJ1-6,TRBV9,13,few,TGTGCCAGCAGCGTAGGGGGGGAATCACCCCTCCACTTT,CASSVGGESPLHF
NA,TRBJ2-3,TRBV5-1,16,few,TGCGCCAGCAGCTTGGTGGGCGCCGACCCTCGCTATACGCAGTATTTT,CASSLVGADPRYTQYF
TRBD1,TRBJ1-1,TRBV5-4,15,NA,TGTGCCAGCAGCTGGGGGACAGGGAGATACACTGAAGCTTTCTTT,CASSWGTGRYTEAFF
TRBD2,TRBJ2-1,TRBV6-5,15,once,TGTGCCAGCAGCGCCGGGACTAGCGAGTACAATGAGCAGTTCTTC,CASSAGTSEYNEQFF
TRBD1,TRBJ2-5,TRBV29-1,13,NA,TGCAGCGTTGCAGGGACAGGGAAAGAGACCCAGTACTTC,CSVAGTGKETQYF
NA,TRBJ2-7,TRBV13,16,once,TGTGCCAGCAGCCCCCGAGGGGGGGAAACAAGGAGGGAGCAGTACTTC,CASSPRGGETRREQYF
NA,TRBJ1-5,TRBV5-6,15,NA,TGTGCCAGCAGCTTGGGGACAGTGATGGGCCAGCCCCAGCATTTT,CASSLGTVMGQPQHF
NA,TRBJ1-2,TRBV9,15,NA,TGTGCCAGCAGCCCTATGGGGGGGGACGAGTATGGCTACACCTTC,CASSPMGGDEYGYTF
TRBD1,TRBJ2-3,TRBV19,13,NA,TGTGCCAGTATCCCGACAGGGCGGGATACGCAGTATTTT,CASIPTGRDTQYF
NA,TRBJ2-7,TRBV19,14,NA,TGTGCCAGTAGTGACCGGGGTAGGTCCTACGAGCAGTACTTC,CASSDRGRSYEQYF
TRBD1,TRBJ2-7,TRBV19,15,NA,TGTGCCAGTAGTCCATCAGGGGGCAGAACCTACGAGCAGTACTTC,CASSPSGGRTYEQYF
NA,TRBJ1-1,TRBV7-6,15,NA,TGTGCCAGCAGCTTAGGTCGGGGGATGAACACTGAAGCTTTCTTT,CASSLGRGMNTEAFF
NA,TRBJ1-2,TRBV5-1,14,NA,TGCGCCAGCAGCACCGCGCCCCCTAACTATGGCTACACCTTC,CASSTAPPNYGYTF
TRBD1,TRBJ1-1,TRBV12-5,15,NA,TGTGCTAGTGGTAAACTGACGGGACAGGGAACTGAAGCTTTCTTT,CASGKLTGQGTEAFF
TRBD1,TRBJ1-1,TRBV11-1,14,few,TGTGCCAGCAGCGAGGGACAGGGTGACACTGAAGCTTTCTTT,CASSEGQGDTEAFF
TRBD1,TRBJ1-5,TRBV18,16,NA,TGTGCCAGCTCAATCGACAGGGGGTATAGCAATCAGCCCCAGCATTTT,CASSIDRGYSNQPQHF